One and the same sample provided the 10 T cell receptor beta chains below, sequenced in a study of blood T cell repertoires in COVID-19. The method was immunoSEQ multiplex PCR; TCRdb's version includes in-frame clones alone and lacks a portion of them. The data hold around 200,000 clones, with 85% to 90% observed a single time. The source material was PBMCs or T cells enriched from blood (not recorded which). The source of these receptors is a woman in her forties or fifties in a cohort exposed to, infected with or recovered from COVID-19 (not recorded which).

This clone occurred a few times. V usage is TRBV7-8 and J usage is TRBJ1-3; D gene unclear. V gave up 5 bases and J gave up 0 bases, with 17 bases separating them. The length of the CDR3 is 17 residues. The germline gives CDR1 SGHVS, CDR2 FQNEAQ. CDR3: CASSKTLNVFSGNTIYF. CDR3 DNA: TGTGCCAGCAGCAAAACACTAAACGTCTTCTCTGGAAACACCATATATTTT.

The chain employs TRBV19 and TRBJ1-2, with D possibly being TRBD1 (6 bases). The CDR3 is 12 residues long. V was pared by 2 bases and J by 5 bases, with 6 bases between. Germline V lookup: CDR1 LNHDA, CDR2 SQIVND (reference sequence). CDR3 in amino acids: CASSITGYGYTF. The CDR3 DNA reads TGTGCCAGTAGTATAACAGGGTATGGCTACACCTTC.

For the CDR3, the DNA is TGCGCCAGCAGTCCCGGGACAGGGGGAACTGAAGCTTTCTTT. This gives the protein CASSPGTGGTEAFF. The rearrangement uses TRBV10-2 and TRBJ1-1; TRBD1 matches at 11 bases. V dropped 5 bases and J dropped 5; count of bases not matched to a gene: 4. Germline CDR1 reads WSHSY; CDR2 reads SAAADI. The CDR3 length is 14 residues.

DNA for the CDR3: TGTGCCTTTTCCGGGGGGGGTGAAGCTTTCTTT. Protein sequence: CAFSGGGEAFF. The V call is TRBV3-1 (or the pseudogene TRBV3-2), the J call TRBJ1-1; D perhaps matches TRBD1 (5 bases). The CDR3 covers 11 residues. The germline gives CDR1 LGHDT, CDR2 YNNKEL (reference sequence). With 11 bases removed from V and 7 bases from J, the gap between germline ends came to 14 bases.

The chain recombines TRBV7-3 with TRBJ1-1; 11 positions agree with TRBD1. This CDR3 has 17 residues. CDR1 is SGHTA, CDR2 FQGTGA, per germline. Trimming at V came to 0 bases and at J to 4 bases, leaving 7 bases not matched to a gene. In DNA form, the CDR3 reads TGTGCCAGCAGCTTAACCGGTTCGGGACAGGGGGTCACTGAAGCTTTCTTT. This translates into CASSLTGSGQGVTEAFF.

A few counts support this clone. This sequence joins TRBV18 and TRBJ1-1; D is perhaps TRBD1 (5 bases). V lost 6 bases and J lost 0, with 8 bases in between. The CDR3 covers 13 residues. Looked up from germline, CDR1 is KGHSH and CDR2 is LQKENI. The CDR3 sequence: CASSMGLNTEAFF. CDR3 bases: TGTGCCAGCTCGATGGGGCTGAACACTGAAGCTTTCTTT.

The chain joins TRBV19 to TRBJ2-5; D is ambiguous. The CDR3 is made up of 10 amino acids. Germline V CDR1 and CDR2: LNHDA, SQIVND (reference sequence). Trimming removed 10 bases from V and 4 bases from J, with 7 bases in between. The CDR3 is CATPRETQYF. Written as DNA, the CDR3 is TGTGCCACCCCCAGAGAGACCCAGTACTTC.

The chain carries TRBV3-1 (or the pseudogene TRBV3-2) and TRBJ1-5; 10 bases are shared with TRBD1. The CDR3 contains 17 residues. CDR1 is LGHDT and CDR2 is YNNKEL in the germline V gene (reference sequence). V shed 3 bases and J 2 bases; nucleotides not matched to a gene: 7. CDR3 DNA: TGTGCCAGCAGCCACACCAGGGACAGGGGAGGCAATCAGCCCCAGCATTTT. This sequence encodes CASSHTRDRGGNQPQHF.

This chain uses TRBV7-3 with TRBJ2-7; no definite D call. From germline, CDR1 is SGHTA and CDR2 FQGTGA. V dropped 0 bases and J dropped 4 bases, with 7 bases sitting between them. This CDR3 is 13 amino acids long. CDR3 DNA: TGTGCCAGCAGCTTAACGGAGCGTTACGAGCAGTACTTC. Protein sequence: CASSLTERYEQYF.

V and J are TRBV24-1 and TRBJ1-2; TRBD1 aligns across 7 bases. J gave up 3 bases and V 0 bases, and 3 bases lay outside the gene matches. The CDR3 runs 15 residues. Looked up from germline, CDR1 is KGHDR and CDR2 is SFDVKD. CDR3 protein: CATSDLRDRYYGYTF. CDR3 coding DNA: TGTGCCACCAGTGATTTGCGGGACAGATACTATGGCTACACCTTC.